The sequence of this TCR beta chain was determined in a study of long-term antiretroviral therapy in people with HIV. Study overall: There is a gap of about a decade between the earliest samples and the later 2015 immediate-ART recommendation. General observations from the study: Clonal expansions arising prior to ART prevailed in the repertoire at every time point.

Version v3.0 of the immunoSEQ assay ran at survey level. Assay used: immunoSEQ multiplex PCR; TCRdb lists only in-frame clones, some missing. The sample contains over 30,000 clones, about four fifths of which appear only once. About this clone: The antigen is undetermined.

Donors each had at least one pre-ART PBMC sample and at least two post-ART ones. Every specimen held between roughly 0.85-11 million cryopreserved PBMC. These were thawed and washed before DNA extraction. The sequencing used unsorted PBMCs, collected 3 years after starting antiretroviral therapy. The source of this sequence is a man between 45 and 60 years old with HIV.

The CDR3 protein is CASSPLGRGRGEQYF. The DNA of the CDR3 is TGTGCCAGCTCACCTCTGGGGAGGGGGCGAGGCGAGCAGTACTTC. This chain connects TRBV18 to TRBJ2-7, with D perhaps matching TRBD1 or TRBD2 (7 bases each). In germline, CDR1 is KGHSH, CDR2 LQKENI. With 3 bases removed from V and 6 bases from J, the gap between germline ends came to 18 bases. CDR3 size: 15 residues.